The 18 T cell receptor beta chains reported below all come from one sample, sequenced in a study of T cells in localized non-small cell lung cancer. Repertoires were generated with immunoSEQ multiplex PCR, while TCRdb's copy carries only in-frame clones and drops some. The sample shows 100,000 to 150,000 clones, roughly 90% of them seen only once. The input for sequencing was peripheral blood, taken before any cancer treatment. These receptors came from a female donor at least 60 years old with stage I lung adenocarcinoma.

The chain couples TRBV11-3 to TRBJ2-2; either TRBD1 or TRBD2 may supply D (5 bases each). Germline CDR1 is SGHNT and CDR2 is YENEEA. This CDR3 contains 12 residues. Trimming took off 5 bases at V and 10 bases at J, with 11 bases between the two ends. CDR3 DNA sequence: TGTGCCAGCAGCACCCGGGGCGAGGAGCTGTTTTTT. Protein sequence: CASSTRGEELFF.

V is TRBV7-7 and J is TRBJ1-5; D perhaps matches TRBD1 (5 bases). The CDR3 extends over 13 amino acids. Between the trimmed V and J ends, which lost 5 bases and 7 bases, there was a span of 12 bases. The V gene's germline CDR1 is SSHAT and CDR2 FNYEAQ (reference sequence). The CDR3 bases are TGTGCCAGCAGCGGAGGGGTTGGGCAGCCCCAGCATTTT. It is translated as CASSGGVGQPQHF.

The chain uses TRBV6-5 and TRBJ2-2, with TRBD2 matching over 7 bases. Germline CDR1 reads MNHEY; CDR2 reads SVGAGI. V lost 4 bases to trimming and J lost 5 bases; unmatched junction nucleotides: 7. The CDR3 loop spans 15 amino acids. The CDR3 DNA follows: TGTGCCAGCAGTTCGACTAGCCTTGGGACCGGGGAGCTGTTTTTT. It specifies CASSSTSLGTGELFF.

The chain recombines TRBV27 with TRBJ2-7, with 8 bases that match TRBD1. Germline V gene sequence: CDR1 MNHEY, CDR2 SMNVEV (reference sequence). There are 15 residues in the CDR3. Trimming cost V 5 bases and J 0 bases; bases outside gene matches: 6. The CDR3 coding sequence is TGTGCCAGCAGTGCCGACAGGGGATTCTCCTACGAGCAGTACTTC. Translated, it gives CASSADRGFSYEQYF.

In nucleotides, the CDR3 is TGTGCCAGCAGCCGACGGACTAGCGGGCAAGAGACCCAGTACTTC. Its protein product is CASSRRTSGQETQYF. The rearrangement uses TRBV13 and TRBJ2-5; TRBD2 matches at 11 bases. The germline V gene encodes CDR1 PRHDT and CDR2 FYEKMQ (reference sequence). V shed 5 bases, J shed 2 bases, and the junction held 4 bases outside the gene matches. This CDR3 has 15 residues.

The V gene is TRBV4-1, the J gene TRBJ2-1; no reliable D call. V shed 4 bases and J shed 13 bases, with 17 bases lying between them. Germline values: CDR1 MGHRA, CDR2 YSYEKL. There are 13 residues in the CDR3. The CDR3 loop is CASSRDPSEPQFF. The CDR3 region has the DNA TGCGCCAGCAGCCGAGACCCCAGCGAGCCTCAGTTCTTC.

This clone was seen once. J is TRBJ2-4 and V is TRBV28, with TRBD1 as a possible D gene (6 bases). Trimming took off 1 base at V and 10 bases at J, with 17 bases between the two ends. Germline loops: CDR1 MDHEN, CDR2 SYDVKM. The CDR3 totals 15 residues. DNA for the CDR3: TGTGCCAGCAGTTTATCCAACCACAGGGCCGGGATTCAGTACTTC. Its translation is CASSLSNHRAGIQYF.

This chain links TRBV9 with TRBJ2-1; possible D gene TRBD2, 5 bases. Germline CDR1 reads SGDLS; CDR2 reads YYNGEE. The ends were cut back, 0 bases at V and 2 bases at J, with 12 bases in the middle. The CDR3 totals 16 residues. The CDR3: CASSVGVAGAYNEQFF. As DNA, the CDR3 is TGTGCCAGCAGCGTAGGGGTGGCGGGCGCCTACAATGAGCAGTTCTTC.

The V gene is TRBV7-9, the J gene TRBJ2-3; TRBD2 might be the D (5 bases). This CDR3 is 15 amino acids long. V lost 3 bases and J 5 bases, leaving 15 bases between the germline ends. CDR1 is SEHNR, CDR2 FQNEAQ, per germline (reference sequence). CDR3 sequence reads: CASSFPPGAGDTQYF. For the CDR3, the DNA is TGTGCCAGCAGCTTCCCCCCGGGTGCGGGAGATACGCAGTATTTT. Combining the CDR3 with reference TRBV7-9 and TRBJ2-3 gives the whole variable domain DTGVSQNPRHKITKRGQNVTFRCDPISEHNRLYWYRQTLGQGPEFLTYFQNEAQLEKSRLLSDRFSAERPKGSFSTLEIQRTEQGDSAMYLCASSFPPGAGDTQYFGPGTRLTVL.

This clone was counted a single time. The chain carries TRBV5-1 and TRBJ2-6; D is unresolved. Trimming pared 3 bases from V and 2 bases from J, leaving 6 bases between. Germline V gives CDR1 SGHRS, CDR2 YFSETQ. This CDR3 is built from 14 residues. The CDR3 here is CASSSDTGANVLTF. The CDR3 DNA reads TGCGCCAGCAGCTCCGACACTGGGGCCAACGTCCTGACTTTC.

This clone was detected once. The chain has TRBV7-2 and TRBJ2-4, with D possibly being TRBD1 or TRBD2 (7 bases each). In germline, CDR1 is SGHTA, CDR2 FQGNSA. Trimming shortened V by 1 base and J by 0 bases, and 19 bases separated the two germline ends. The CDR3 length is 19 residues. The CDR3 reads CASSLVVGRDREAKNIQYF. The CDR3 region has the DNA TGTGCCAGCAGCTTAGTAGTGGGGAGGGACAGAGAAGCCAAAAACATTCAGTACTTC.

The rearrangement uses TRBV9 and TRBJ1-1, with D possibly TRBD1 on 6 matching bases. The germline gives CDR1 SGDLS, CDR2 YYNGEE. This CDR3 region has 13 residues. V lost 4 bases and J lost 5, with 12 bases in between. The CDR3 DNA is TGTGCCAGCAGCACACAGGGTTTAACTGAAGCTTTCTTT. Amino acid sequence: CASSTQGLTEAFF.

The chain couples TRBV28 to TRBJ2-1, with 8 positions matching TRBD2. V dropped 6 bases and J dropped 9; count of bases not matched to a gene: 7. The CDR3 extends over 13 amino acids. Germline assignment: CDR1 MDHEN and CDR2 SYDVKM. In nucleotides, the CDR3 is TGTGCCAGCAGAGGACTAGCCCGGGTTGAGCAGTTCTTC. Translation gives CASRGLARVEQFF.

The sample holds a few counts of this clone. This chain joins TRBV13 and TRBJ1-3; tentatively, D is TRBD1 (6 bases). The V and J ends lost 1 base and 5 bases respectively, with 12 bases between them. In germline, CDR1 is PRHDT, CDR2 FYEKMQ (reference sequence). The CDR3 loop spans 15 amino acids. As DNA, the CDR3 is TGTGCCAGCAGCTTAGAACAGGGTGAGCGAAACACCATATATTTT. Protein: CASSLEQGERNTIYF.

The chain carries TRBV5-6 and TRBJ2-1; 10 bases are shared with TRBD2. CDR1 is SGHDT and CDR2 is YYEEEE in the germline V gene. J gave up 6 bases and V 1 base, and 4 bases lay outside the gene matches. This CDR3 contains 15 residues. The CDR3 bases are TGTGCCAGCAGCTTGCGGTCTAGCGGGAGCAATGAGCAGTTCTTC. It codes for CASSLRSSGSNEQFF.

The rearrangement joins TRBV5-1 to TRBJ2-7; 11 bases line up with TRBD1. This CDR3 is built from 15 residues. In germline, CDR1 is SGHRS, CDR2 YFSETQ. The V segment lost 3 bases and the J segment 5 bases; nucleotides outside the gene matches: 7. The CDR3 loop reads CASSSGQGVIHEQYF. The DNA of the CDR3 is TGCGCCAGCAGCTCGGGACAGGGGGTAATACACGAGCAGTACTTC.

The CDR3 region is CASSPRRTEAFF. The CDR3 DNA reads TGTGCCAGCTCACCAAGACGGACTGAAGCTTTCTTT. The J gene is TRBJ1-1, the V gene TRBV18; unclear D gene. Germline V lookup: CDR1 KGHSH, CDR2 LQKENI. The CDR3 has 12 amino acids. Trimming cost V 2 bases and J 5 bases, with 6 bases left between them.

The chain is built from TRBV2 and TRBJ1-5, with D possibly TRBD1 on 6 matching bases. Trimming left V 6 bases short and J 0 bases short, with 12 bases between. The CDR3 spans 15 residues. Per germline, CDR1 SNHLY and CDR2 FYNNEI. DNA of the CDR3: TGTGCCAGCAGATATGGGGGCGATAGCAATCAGCCCCAGCATTTT. Translating gives CASRYGGDSNQPQHF.